Listed here are 12 T cell receptor beta chains from one sample, sequenced in a study of T cells in Graves' hyperthyroidism and ophthalmopathy. Template material for amplifying TCR beta CDR3 regions consisted of RNA transcripts. The TCR CDR3 was amplified in a first-round RT-PCR using the HTBI primer set. One entry per CDR3 protein, called by TCRdb with MiXCR from the multiplex PCR reads. This table holds a few hundred thousand distinct CDR3 sequences, about 20% found once. Specimen: blood. All receptors come from a woman between 70 and 85 years old with Graves' ophthalmopathy.

This clonotype occurred many times. The V and J genes are TRBV11-2 and TRBJ1-1; D remains ambiguous. CDR3 size: 12 residues. The V and J ends lost 2 bases and 2 bases respectively, with 3 bases between them. Germline loops: CDR1 SGHAT, CDR2 FQNNGV. CDR3 loop: CASSLQNTEAFF. The CDR3 bases are TGTGCCAGCAGCTTACAAAACACTGAAGCTTTCTTT. Filled out from reference TRBV11-2 and TRBJ1-1, the complete variable domain reads EAGVAQSPRYKIIEKRQSVAFWCNPISGHATLYWYQQILGQGPKLLIQFQNNGVVDDSQLPKDRFSAERLKGVDSTLKIQPAKLEDSAVYLCASSLQNTEAFFGQGTRLTVV.

This clonotype was picked up a small number of times. The rearrangement joins TRBV5-6 to TRBJ1-1; TRBD1 might be the D (6 bases). In germline, CDR1 is SGHDT, CDR2 YYEEEE. V was pared by 0 bases and J by 0 bases, with 15 bases between. The CDR3 runs 17 residues. The chain's CDR3 is CASSLEVSGVMNTEAFF. The CDR3 DNA is TGTGCCAGCAGCTTGGAGGTTTCAGGGGTTATGAACACTGAAGCTTTCTTT.

The chain employs TRBV20-1 and TRBJ2-1; TRBD2 matches 10 bases. V shed 5 bases and J 0 bases; nucleotides not matched to a gene: 22. Germline V gene lookup returns CDR1 DFQATT and CDR2 SNEGSKA (reference sequence). This CDR3 is built from 21 residues. Here the CDR3 reads CSAALLAGTSPTPSSYNEQFF. The CDR3, as DNA: TGCAGTGCTGCCCTACTAGCGGGAACTTCTCCCACCCCGAGCTCCTACAATGAGCAGTTCTTC.

This clonotype came up many times. The chain is built from TRBV11-2 and TRBJ2-7; D is uncertain. Looked up from germline, CDR1 is SGHAT and CDR2 is FQNNGV. V dropped 1 base and J dropped 1 base, with 5 bases sitting between them. This CDR3 region has 13 residues. The CDR3 sequence: CASSLATSYEQYF. In DNA form, the CDR3 reads TGTGCCAGCAGCTTAGCTACTTCCTACGAGCAGTACTTC.

On this clonotype: A junction boundary mismatches the germline segment, possibly from a read error. V usage is TRBV6-5 and J usage is TRBJ2-3, with D perhaps TRBD2 (5 bases). Germline CDR1 is MNHEY and CDR2 is SVGAGI. This CDR3 is built from 14 residues. CDR3 DNA sequence: TGTGCCAGCAGTTACTCCCGGGGAGAGGATACGCGGTATTTT. The encoded protein is CASSYSRGEDTRYF.

This clonotype has only a few counts. The genes are TRBV5-4 and TRBJ2-1; 7 nucleotides match TRBD2. This CDR3 region has 13 residues. Germline loops: CDR1 SGHNT, CDR2 YYREEE (reference sequence). The trim removed 0 bases at V and 10 bases at J, leaving 4 bases unmatched. In DNA form, the CDR3 reads TGTGCCAGCAGCTTGGTTGGTAGCGGGGAGCAGTTCTTC. Protein sequence: CASSLVGSGEQFF.

This clonotype was counted many times. This chain links TRBV6-1 with TRBJ1-3; no clear D gene. V shed 5 bases and J shed 4 bases, with 9 bases lying between them. The CDR3 spans 13 residues. From germline, CDR1 is MNHNS and CDR2 SASEGT. Here the CDR3 reads CASSKDPGNTIYF. CDR3 coding DNA: TGTGCCAGCAGTAAGGACCCCGGAAACACCATATATTTT.

The rearrangement joins TRBV6-5 to TRBJ2-5; 11 bases fit TRBD2. Germline V gives CDR1 MNHEY, CDR2 SVGAGI. Trimming cost V 4 bases and J 13 bases; bases outside gene matches: 11. The CDR3 length is 14 residues. CDR3 nucleotide sequence: TGTGCCAGCAGTTCCGGGACTAGCGGTTCGGGACGGTACTTC. Protein: CASSSGTSGSGRYF.

The rearrangement links TRBV6-1 to TRBJ2-7, with D tentatively TRBD2 (6 bases). Trimming removed 6 bases from V and 2 bases from J, with 11 bases in between. This CDR3 is built from 13 residues. Germline V gives CDR1 MNHNS, CDR2 SASEGT. The CDR3 loop is CASRGRKAYEQYF. In DNA, the CDR3 is TGTGCCAGCAGGGGGAGGAAAGCCTACGAGCAGTACTTC.

This clonotype was counted between two and nine times. This rearrangement joins TRBV20-1 to TRBJ1-1; 7 nucleotides align to TRBD1. This CDR3 has 15 residues. With 5 bases clipped from V and 0 bases from J, the junction kept 9 bases outside the gene matches. The germline V gene has CDR1 DFQATT and CDR2 SNEGSKA (reference sequence). The CDR3 DNA follows: TGCAGTGCTGGGGGGAGGGGGCATATGAACACTGAAGCTTTCTTT. This translates into CSAGGRGHMNTEAFF.

This clonotype occurred a few times. The rearrangement uses TRBV20-1 and TRBJ2-1, with D possibly TRBD2 on 5 matching bases. CDR1 is DFQATT and CDR2 is SNEGSKA in the germline V gene (reference sequence). CDR3 size: 12 residues. Trimming pared 3 bases from V and 5 bases from J, leaving 8 bases between. The CDR3 loop is CSASRGNNEQFF. CDR3 in DNA: TGCAGTGCTAGTCGGGGTAACAATGAGCAGTTCTTC.

The chain employs TRBV9 and TRBJ2-5; a possible D gene is TRBD2 (6 bases). From germline, CDR1 is SGDLS and CDR2 YYNGEE. The V end lost 2 bases, the J end lost 1 base, and 12 bases lay between the germline ends. CDR3 length equals 15 residues. The CDR3 bases are TGTGCCAGCAGCGTTTCCGGGACTGCCCAAGAGACCCAGTACTTC. Amino acids: CASSVSGTAQETQYF.